This T cell receptor beta chain derives from a study of blood T cell repertoires in COVID-19. Study details: PBMCs, B-cell-depleted T cells, or T cells were the source of the cDNA or gDNA that made up the material.

Profiling relied on immunoSEQ multiplex PCR, and the TCRdb table lists in-frame clones only, not all of them. This sample carries over 100,000 clones, 70% to 85% of them seen once, and the ten largest clones take approximately 7.9%. The CDR3 has 15 residues. Deletions cut 7 bases from V and 4 bases from J, with 18 bases between. The germline gives CDR1 SGHNT, CDR2 YENEEA. The TCR originated in an elderly woman with active or convalescent COVID-19. The sample taken for sequencing was peripheral blood. V is TRBV11-3 and J is TRBJ2-3; D possibly corresponds to TRBD2 (7 bases). The CDR3 region has the DNA TGTGCCAGCACTTCCGGGGGGCGCGGACCAGATACGCAGTATTTT. Amino acids: CASTSGGRGPDTQYF.